This T cell receptor (beta chain) originates from a study of T cell changes during pregnancy in multiple sclerosis. Germline CDR1 and CDR2: MRHNA and SNTAGT. The ends were cut back, 8 bases at V and 6 bases at J, with 13 bases in the middle. This CDR3 spans 12 amino acids. TCRdb keeps only in-frame clones here, not all; method: immunoSEQ multiplex PCR. The sample shows over 70,000 clones, roughly 90% of them seen only once. The source was peripheral blood, collected in the first trimester of pregnancy. This receptor was taken from a female donor in good health, enrolled as a control in a pregnancy study. The V and J genes are TRBV6-4 and TRBJ1-2; D gene uncertain. CDR3 loop: CASPRGCDGYTF. In DNA, the CDR3 is TGTGCCAGCCCTCGGGGTTGTGATGGCTACACCTTC.